Following are 13 T cell receptor beta chains from one sample sequenced in a study of blood T cell repertoires in COVID-19. Using immunoSEQ multiplex PCR, the repertoire was profiled, and TCRdb retains in-frame clones only, with some absent. The sample yields about 140,000 clones, roughly three quarters seen once. Input material: peripheral blood. The receptors stem from a woman aged 55-75 years with acute or convalescent COVID-19.

The J gene is TRBJ1-2, the V gene TRBV3-1 (or the pseudogene TRBV3-2); 9 bases are shared with TRBD1. Germline loops: CDR1 LGHDT, CDR2 YNNKEL (reference sequence). V was clipped by 4 bases and J by 7 bases; unmatched bases: 1. The CDR3 length is 12 residues. CDR3 residues: CASSRDRVGYTF. For the CDR3, the DNA is TGTGCCAGCAGCCGGGACAGGGTTGGCTACACCTTC.

This clone occurred once. CDR3 amino acids: CASSQLSGLASGELFF. The DNA of the CDR3 is TGTGCCAGCAGCCAACTCAGCGGACTAGCGTCCGGGGAGCTGTTTTTT. The chain combines TRBV3-1 (or the pseudogene TRBV3-2) with TRBJ2-2, with TRBD2 identical over 9 bases. With 2 bases clipped from V and 6 bases from J, the junction kept 7 bases outside the gene matches. Germline V lookup: CDR1 LGHDT, CDR2 YNNKEL (reference sequence). The CDR3 length is 16 residues.

This rearrangement joins TRBV9 to TRBJ1-1, with D unresolved. Germline CDR1 reads SGDLS; CDR2 reads YYNGEE. V was trimmed by 3 bases and J by 6 bases, leaving 18 bases between them. The CDR3 has 15 amino acids. CDR3 protein: CASSAGVGPFSEAFF. The CDR3 nucleotides are TGTGCCAGCAGCGCGGGAGTTGGGCCGTTCTCTGAAGCTTTCTTT. The full variable domain, completed using reference TRBV9 and TRBJ1-1, is DSGVTQTPKHLITATGQRVTLRCSPRSGDLSVYWYQQSLDQGLQFLIQYYNGEERAKGNILERFSAQQFPDLHSELNLSSLELGDSALYFCASSAGVGPFSEAFFGQGTRLTVV.

This clone has more than one count but fewer than ten. At one end, the junction sequence differs from germline, possibly due to a read error. The CDR3 DNA reads TGTGCCAGTAGGATCCAGCGGGAGGCCCCGTTGAATTTT. It translates to CASRIQREAPLNF. This chain uses TRBV19 with TRBJ2-3, with TRBD2 matching over 9 bases. The CDR3 sequence is 13 residues long. Germline CDR1 LNHDA, CDR2 SQIVND (reference sequence).

This clone has a handful of counts. The chain is built from TRBV5-1 and TRBJ2-2; D call uncertain. V was cut by 4 bases and J by 6 bases, with 7 bases left in between. Germline lookup yields CDR1 SGHRS and CDR2 YFSETQ. The CDR3 runs 12 residues. The CDR3 spells CASSPAPGELFF. The CDR3, as DNA: TGCGCCAGCAGCCCAGCGCCCGGGGAGCTGTTTTTT.

V is TRBV7-9 and J is TRBJ1-3; D remains ambiguous. This CDR3 spans 14 amino acids. Trimming pared 1 base from V and 0 bases from J, leaving 4 bases between. Germline CDR1 is SEHNR and CDR2 is FQNEAQ (reference sequence). The CDR3 DNA reads as TGTGCCAGCAGCTTAGATCACTCTGGAAACACCATATATTTT. Translating it yields CASSLDHSGNTIYF.

The sample holds one count of this clone. The chain is built from TRBV4-1 and TRBJ2-4, with 11 bases that match TRBD2. The CDR3 is 19 amino acids. From germline, CDR1 is MGHRA and CDR2 YSYEKL. The junction had 9 bases not matched to a gene; V was cut back by 2 bases and J by 0 bases. The CDR3: CASSQPSGLAGIAKNIQYF. The CDR3 coding sequence is TGCGCCAGCAGCCAACCCTCTGGACTAGCGGGCATAGCCAAAAACATTCAGTACTTC.

The V call is TRBV18, the J call TRBJ2-5; weak D call: TRBD2 (6 bases). Per the germline V gene, CDR1 is KGHSH and CDR2 is LQKENI. The ends were cut back, 0 bases at V and 5 bases at J, with 10 bases in the middle. The CDR3 length is 14 residues. Here the CDR3 DNA reads TGTGCCAGCTCACCACCGATAGGGACTGAGACCCAGTACTTC. Amino acid sequence: CASSPPIGTETQYF.

The chain recombines TRBV24-1 with TRBJ2-2, with no clear D. CDR1 and CDR2 from the germline V gene are KGHDR and SFDVKD. The V end lost 5 bases, the J end lost 4 bases, and 7 bases lay between the germline ends. This CDR3 is built from 13 residues. In nucleotides, the CDR3 is TGTGCCACCAGTGGGCCTAGCACCGGGGAGCTGTTTTTT. It translates to CATSGPSTGELFF.

V usage is TRBV28 and J usage is TRBJ2-3; TRBD2 matches at 8 bases. This CDR3 contains 14 residues. In germline, CDR1 is MDHEN, CDR2 SYDVKM. V trimming: 8 bases; J trimming: 4 bases; junction bases outside the gene matches: 8. The CDR3, as DNA: TGTGCCAGCCGAGAGCGGGAGACGGCAGATACGCAGTATTTT. Amino acid sequence: CASRERETADTQYF.

The chain employs TRBV12-3 or TRBV12-4 and TRBJ2-7; a possible D gene is TRBD1 (5 bases). This CDR3 has 13 residues. V lost 1 base and J lost 3, with 7 bases in between. The CDR3 region is CASSLGTHYEQYF. CDR3 nucleotides: TGTGCCAGCAGTTTAGGGACACACTACGAGCAGTACTTC.

This sequence joins TRBV7-3 and TRBJ2-4; 12 bases are a match to TRBD1. Trimming removed 8 bases from V and 8 bases from J; junction bases left unmatched: 10. Germline V gives CDR1 SGHTA, CDR2 FQGTGA. CDR3 length: 15 amino acids. DNA for the CDR3: TGTGCCAGCTCCGGGACAGGGGGCAGTGCAGACATTCAGTACTTC. Encoded protein: CASSGTGGSADIQYF.

The rearrangement links TRBV19 to TRBJ1-2; D is uncertain. The CDR3 is 15 residues long. V gave up 8 bases and J gave up 4 bases, with 20 bases separating them. Germline assignment: CDR1 LNHDA and CDR2 SQIVND (reference sequence). In DNA, the CDR3 is TGTGCCAGTCTCCCCGGAGGACCCCGGATCTATGGCTACACCTTC. Translation gives CASLPGGPRIYGYTF. The whole variable domain, remainder taken from reference TRBV19 and TRBJ1-2, is DGGITQSPKYLFRKEGQNVTLSCEQNLNHDAMYWYRQDPGQGLRLIYYSQIVNDFQKGDIAEGYSVSREKKESFPLTVTSAQKNPTAFYLCASLPGGPRIYGYTFGSGTRLTVV.